This T cell receptor (beta chain) was recorded in a study of T cell responses to AZD1222 COVID-19 vaccine. Study details: Recipients boosted at about 4 weeks or about 12 weeks are pooled.

A word on this clone: What it binds is not known.

Regarding the study as a whole: Only a handful of AZD1222 recipients, five to seven in all, had baseline seropositivity. Clonal diversity was possibly underestimated, and the donors were mostly white British, with more females. A rise in Spike-specific TCR breadth and depth followed two AZD1222 doses.

Only in-frame clones appear in the TCRdb table, and some are missing; sequencing was by immunoSEQ multiplex PCR. The table records 100,000 to 150,000 clones, roughly 90% of them present only once. The sequences come from peripheral blood, collected on day 0 of AZD1222 vaccination. This receptor was taken from an adult in good health.

DNA for the CDR3: TGCGCCAGCAGCTTGTCGGGACTAGGGGCTGAGCAGTTCTTC. Its translation is CASSLSGLGAEQFF. The rearrangement uses TRBV5-1 and TRBJ2-1; 8 bases fit TRBD2. CDR1 and CDR2 from the germline V gene are SGHRS and YFSETQ. This CDR3 region has 14 residues. Trimming at V came to 1 base and at J to 9 bases, leaving 6 bases not matched to a gene. Looking up the rest from reference TRBV5-1 and TRBJ2-1 gives the full variable domain: KAGVTQTPRYLIKTRGQQVTLSCSPISGHRSVSWYQQTPGQGLQFLFEYFSETQRNKGNFPGRFSGRQFSNSRSEMNVSTLELGDSALYLCASSLSGLGAEQFFGPGTRLTVL.